The 2 T cell receptor beta chains below come from one sample, sequenced in a study of blood T cells in healthy people across ages. Sample-barcoded 5' priming and a J-beta primer mix drove a second PCR of 7 to 11 cycles. TCRdb fed the 5' RACE reads into MiXCR, producing one record per CDR3 protein. In the table there are around 1,500,000 distinct CDR3 sequences, 28% of which are singletons. The sample consisted of blood. These receptors were taken from a woman aged 25 to 39 in good health.

The V and J genes are TRBV27 and TRBJ2-1; 8 nucleotides align to TRBD1. V lost 2 bases to trimming and J lost 3 bases; unmatched junction nucleotides: 3. Looked up from germline, CDR1 is MNHEY and CDR2 is SMNVEV (reference sequence). The CDR3 is made up of 15 amino acids. CDR3 sequence (DNA): TGTGCCAGCAGTTTAGACAGGGGAAACTACAATGAGCAGTTCTTC. Translating gives CASSLDRGNYNEQFF.

The sample holds many counts of this clonotype. The J gene is TRBJ2-5, the V gene TRBV15; weak D call: TRBD1 (5 bases). The germline gives CDR1 LNHNV, CDR2 YYDKDF (reference sequence). This CDR3 has 14 amino acids. With 8 bases removed from V and 2 bases from J, the gap between germline ends came to 15 bases. The CDR3 protein is CATSTAAGQETQYF. CDR3 bases: TGTGCCACCTCCACGGCGGCAGGGCAAGAGACCCAGTACTTC.